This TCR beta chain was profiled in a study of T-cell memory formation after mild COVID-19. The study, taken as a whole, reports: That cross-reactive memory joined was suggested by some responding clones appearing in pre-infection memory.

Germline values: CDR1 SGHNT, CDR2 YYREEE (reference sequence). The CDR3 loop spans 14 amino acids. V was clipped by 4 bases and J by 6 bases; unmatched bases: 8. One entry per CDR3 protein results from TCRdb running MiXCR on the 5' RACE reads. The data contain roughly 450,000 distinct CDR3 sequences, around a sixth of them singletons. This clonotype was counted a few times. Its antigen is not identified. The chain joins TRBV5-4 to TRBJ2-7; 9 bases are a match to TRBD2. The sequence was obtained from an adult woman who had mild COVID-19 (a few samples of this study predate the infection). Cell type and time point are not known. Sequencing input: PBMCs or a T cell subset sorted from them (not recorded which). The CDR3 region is CASSPWTSATEQYF. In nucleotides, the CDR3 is TGTGCCAGCAGCCCCTGGACTAGCGCAACCGAGCAGTACTTC.